The T cell receptor beta chain under discussion was sequenced for a study of regulatory T cells in long-lasting Graves disease. With iRepertoire HTBI primers and Arm-PCR of CDR3 regions, TCR beta libraries were built. TCRdb re-analysed the multiplex PCR reads in MiXCR, keeping a single row per CDR3 protein. The sample has some 300,000 distinct CDR3 sequences, around 23% seen once. Time point indicated: persistent/refractory GD, antithyroid drugs over 5 years with positive TRAb. RNA from PBMCs was the source of the TCR library. V lost 2 bases and J lost 5, with 15 bases in between. The CDR3 extends over 15 amino acids. Per the germline V gene, CDR1 is MDHEN and CDR2 is SYDVKM. Points from the study as a whole: Persistent Graves' patients showed reduced TCR diversity versus newly diagnosed patients. Newly diagnosed disease favored TRBV20-1 and TRBJ2-1 over persistent disease.

This clonotype has ten or more counts. The antigen is not known. The chain carries TRBV28 and TRBJ1-2; D remains ambiguous. The receptor was derived from a female donor with Graves disease. The sample was peripheral blood mononuclear cells (PBMCs), taken when the disease was refractory, from a patient treated with antithyroid drugs. The CDR3 sequence: CASSLRSGLGYGYTF. The CDR3 nucleotides read TGTGCCAGCAGTTTACGTTCGGGTCTCGGGTATGGCTACACCTTC.